The 5 T cell receptor beta chains given below trace back to one sample, sequenced in a study of blood T cell repertoires in COVID-19. Profiling relied on immunoSEQ multiplex PCR, and the TCRdb table lists in-frame clones only, not all of them. The sample includes about 210,000 clones, 80% to 90% of them seen just once. The specimen sequenced was peripheral blood. The receptors come from a woman between 50 and 59 years old with active or convalescent COVID-19.

Comments on this clone: The same CDR3 can be traced to other DNA sequences in this sample. The chain has TRBV27 and TRBJ2-5, with TRBD2 matching 10 bases. Germline loops: CDR1 MNHEY, CDR2 SMNVEV (reference sequence). V was pared by 2 bases and J by 5 bases, with 2 bases of the junction left unmatched. CDR3 size: 14 residues. The CDR3 bases are TGTGCCAGCAGTTTACTAGCGGGAGAGGAGACCCAGTACTTC. Its protein product is CASSLLAGEETQYF.

In this sample, this clone turned up a few times. The chain has TRBV5-4 and TRBJ2-1; D gene ambiguous. The CDR3 covers 14 residues. The V gene lost 3 bases and the J gene lost 3 bases, with 10 bases spanning the gap. Per germline, CDR1 SGHNT and CDR2 YYREEE (reference sequence). In nucleotides, the CDR3 is TGTGCCAGCAGCTCCGGGTTGAGCTACAATGAGCAGTTCTTC. Protein product: CASSSGLSYNEQFF.

CDR3 sequence (DNA): TGTGCCAGCAGCTTAGGGGCCGGACACAGCTCCTACAATGAGCAGTTCTTC. Amino acid sequence: CASSLGAGHSSYNEQFF. The gene calls are TRBV11-2 and TRBJ2-1; D perhaps matches TRBD1 (5 bases). CDR1 and CDR2 (germline): SGHAT, FQNNGV. V gave up 1 base and J gave up 0 bases, with 13 bases separating them. This CDR3 region has 17 residues.

The J gene is TRBJ2-1, the V gene TRBV5-1; D is unclear. This CDR3 region has 13 residues. The V end was cut by 0 bases, the J end by 3 bases, with 4 bases between. Germline V gene sequence: CDR1 SGHRS, CDR2 YFSETQ. CDR3 DNA: TGCGCCAGCAGCTTGGGCAGCTACAATGAGCAGTTCTTC. It encodes CASSLGSYNEQFF. Complete variable domain (other parts from reference TRBV5-1 and TRBJ2-1): KAGVTQTPRYLIKTRGQQVTLSCSPISGHRSVSWYQQTPGQGLQFLFEYFSETQRNKGNFPGRFSGRQFSNSRSEMNVSTLELGDSALYLCASSLGSYNEQFFGPGTRLTVL.

This chain uses TRBV9 with TRBJ1-4; 8 bases align to TRBD1. In germline, CDR1 is SGDLS, CDR2 YYNGEE. The CDR3 length is 15 residues. V lost 4 bases to trimming and J lost 4 bases; unmatched junction nucleotides: 6. CDR3 in amino acids: CASSQGTGVNEKLFF. The CDR3 region has the DNA TGTGCCAGCAGCCAGGGGACAGGCGTTAATGAAAAACTGTTTTTT.